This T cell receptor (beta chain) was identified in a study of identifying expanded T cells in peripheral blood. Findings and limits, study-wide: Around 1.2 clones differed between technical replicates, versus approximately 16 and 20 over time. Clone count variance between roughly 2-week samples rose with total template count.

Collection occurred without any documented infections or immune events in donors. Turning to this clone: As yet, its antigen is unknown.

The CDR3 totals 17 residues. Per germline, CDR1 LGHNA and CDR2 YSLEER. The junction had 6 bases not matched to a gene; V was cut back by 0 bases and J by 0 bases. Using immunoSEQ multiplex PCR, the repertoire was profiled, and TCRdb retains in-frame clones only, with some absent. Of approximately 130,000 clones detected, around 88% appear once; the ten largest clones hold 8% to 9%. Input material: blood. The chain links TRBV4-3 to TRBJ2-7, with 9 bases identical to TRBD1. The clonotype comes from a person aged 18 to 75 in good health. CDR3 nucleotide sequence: TGCGCCAGCAGCCAAGAGGCACAGGGGGCATTCTCCTACGAGCAGTACTTC. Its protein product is CASSQEAQGAFSYEQYF.